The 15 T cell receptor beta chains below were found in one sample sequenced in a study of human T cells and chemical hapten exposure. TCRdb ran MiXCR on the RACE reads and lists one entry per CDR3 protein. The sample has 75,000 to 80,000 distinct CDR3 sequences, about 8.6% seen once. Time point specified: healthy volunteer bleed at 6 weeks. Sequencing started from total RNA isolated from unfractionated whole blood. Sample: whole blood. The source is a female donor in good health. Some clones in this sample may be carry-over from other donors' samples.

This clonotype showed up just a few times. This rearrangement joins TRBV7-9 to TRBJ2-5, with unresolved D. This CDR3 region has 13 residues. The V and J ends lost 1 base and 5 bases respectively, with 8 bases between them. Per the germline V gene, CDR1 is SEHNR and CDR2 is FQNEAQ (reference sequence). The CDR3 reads CASSLDHQETQYF. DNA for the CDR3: TGTGCCAGCAGCTTAGACCATCAGGAGACCCAGTACTTC. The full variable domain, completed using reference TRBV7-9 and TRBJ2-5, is DTGVSQNPRHKITKRGQNVTFRCDPISEHNRLYWYRQTLGQGPEFLTYFQNEAQLEKSRLLSDRFSAERPKGSFSTLEIQRTEQGDSAMYLCASSLDHQETQYFGPGTRLLVL.

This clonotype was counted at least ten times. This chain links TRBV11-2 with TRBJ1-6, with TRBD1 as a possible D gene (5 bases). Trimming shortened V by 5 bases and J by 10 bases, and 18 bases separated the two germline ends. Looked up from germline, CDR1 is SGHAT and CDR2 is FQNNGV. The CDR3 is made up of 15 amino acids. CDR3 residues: CASSDPGQFESPLHF. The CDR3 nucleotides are TGTGCCAGCAGCGACCCTGGACAATTTGAATCACCCCTCCACTTT.

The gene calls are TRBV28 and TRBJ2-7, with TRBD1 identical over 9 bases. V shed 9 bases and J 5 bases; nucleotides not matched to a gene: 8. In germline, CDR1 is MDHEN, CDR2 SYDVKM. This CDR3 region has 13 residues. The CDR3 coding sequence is TGTGCCAGTTCCGGGACAGGGTTCAACGAGCAGTACTTC. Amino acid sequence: CASSGTGFNEQYF.

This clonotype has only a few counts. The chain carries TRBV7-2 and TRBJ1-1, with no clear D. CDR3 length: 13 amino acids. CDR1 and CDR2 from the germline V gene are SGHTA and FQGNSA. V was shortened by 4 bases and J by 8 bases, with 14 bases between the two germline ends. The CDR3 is CASSCAPVQEAFF. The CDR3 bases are TGTGCCAGCAGCTGTGCGCCGGTTCAGGAAGCTTTCTTT.

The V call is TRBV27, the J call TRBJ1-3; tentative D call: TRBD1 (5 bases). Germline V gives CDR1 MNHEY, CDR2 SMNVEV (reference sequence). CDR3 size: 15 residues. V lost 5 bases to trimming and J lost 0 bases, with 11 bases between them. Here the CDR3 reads CASSATGVSGNTIYF. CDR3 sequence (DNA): TGTGCCAGCAGTGCCACAGGAGTCTCTGGAAACACCATATATTTT.

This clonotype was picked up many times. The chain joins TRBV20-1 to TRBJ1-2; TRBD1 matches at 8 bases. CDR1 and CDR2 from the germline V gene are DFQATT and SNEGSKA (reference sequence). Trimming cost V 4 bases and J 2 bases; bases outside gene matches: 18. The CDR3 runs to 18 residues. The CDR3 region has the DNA TGCAGTGCTAAAGACATAAGGACAGGGAACAATGGCAACTATGGCTACACCTTC. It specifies CSAKDIRTGNNGNYGYTF.

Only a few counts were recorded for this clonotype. CDR3 in DNA: TGTGCCAGCAGTCCCCCCACCACCCACGATACGCAGTATTTT. Encoded protein: CASSPPTTHDTQYF. J is TRBJ2-3 and V is TRBV2, with unresolved D. The CDR3 is 14 residues long. The V end was cut by 5 bases, the J end by 6 bases, with 15 bases between. CDR1 is SNHLY and CDR2 is FYNNEI in the germline V gene.

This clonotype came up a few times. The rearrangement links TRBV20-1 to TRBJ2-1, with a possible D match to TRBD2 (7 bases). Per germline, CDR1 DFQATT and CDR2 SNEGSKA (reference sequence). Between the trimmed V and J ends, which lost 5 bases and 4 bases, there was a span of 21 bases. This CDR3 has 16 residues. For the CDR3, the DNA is TGCAGTGCTTCAGGGGCGGGGGCCGAGAATTACAATGAGCAGTTCTTC. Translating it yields CSASGAGAENYNEQFF.

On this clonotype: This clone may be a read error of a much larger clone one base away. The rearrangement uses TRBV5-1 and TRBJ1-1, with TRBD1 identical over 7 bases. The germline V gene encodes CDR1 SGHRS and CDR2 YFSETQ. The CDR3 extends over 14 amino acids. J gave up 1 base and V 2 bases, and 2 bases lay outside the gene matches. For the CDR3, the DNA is TGCGCCAGCAGCTTTAGGGGGCAGAACACTGAAGCTTTCTTT. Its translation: CASSFRGQNTEAFF.

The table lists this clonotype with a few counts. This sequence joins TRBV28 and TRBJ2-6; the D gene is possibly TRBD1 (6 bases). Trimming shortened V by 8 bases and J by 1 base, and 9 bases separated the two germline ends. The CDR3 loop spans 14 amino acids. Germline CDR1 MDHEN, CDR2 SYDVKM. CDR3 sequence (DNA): TGTGCCAGCGATACAGGGTCTGGGGCCAACGTCCTGACTTTC. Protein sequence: CASDTGSGANVLTF.

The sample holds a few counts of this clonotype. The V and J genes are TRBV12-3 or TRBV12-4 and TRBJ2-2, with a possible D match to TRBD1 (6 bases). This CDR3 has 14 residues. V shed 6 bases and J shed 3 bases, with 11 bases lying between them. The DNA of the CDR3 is TGTGCCAGCAGGGGGGCAGGAGACACCGGGGAGCTGTTTTTT. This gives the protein CASRGAGDTGELFF.

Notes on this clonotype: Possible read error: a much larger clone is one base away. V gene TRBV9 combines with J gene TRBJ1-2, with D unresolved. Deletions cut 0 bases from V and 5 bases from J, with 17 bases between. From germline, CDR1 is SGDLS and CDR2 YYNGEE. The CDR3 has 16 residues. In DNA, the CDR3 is TGTGCCAGCAGCGTAGACCGGAACCGAGCCATTTATGGCTACACCTTC. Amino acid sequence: CASSVDRNRAIYGYTF.

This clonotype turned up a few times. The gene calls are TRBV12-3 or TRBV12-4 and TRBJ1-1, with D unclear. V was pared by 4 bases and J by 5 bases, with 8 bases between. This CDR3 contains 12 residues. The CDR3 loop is CASSSYGTEAFF. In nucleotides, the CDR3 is TGTGCCAGCAGTTCCTACGGGACTGAAGCTTTCTTT.

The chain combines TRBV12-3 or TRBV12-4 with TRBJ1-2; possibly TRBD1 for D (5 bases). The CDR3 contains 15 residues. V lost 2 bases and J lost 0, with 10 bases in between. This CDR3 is CASSLFRVSNYGYTF. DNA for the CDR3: TGTGCCAGCAGTTTATTCAGGGTGTCTAACTATGGCTACACCTTC.

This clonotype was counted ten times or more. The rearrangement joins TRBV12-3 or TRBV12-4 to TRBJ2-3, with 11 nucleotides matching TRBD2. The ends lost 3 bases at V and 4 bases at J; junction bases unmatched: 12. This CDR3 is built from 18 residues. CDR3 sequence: CASSFGTISGGASDTQYF. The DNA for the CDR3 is TGTGCCAGCAGTTTTGGGACTATTAGCGGGGGGGCTTCAGATACGCAGTATTTT.